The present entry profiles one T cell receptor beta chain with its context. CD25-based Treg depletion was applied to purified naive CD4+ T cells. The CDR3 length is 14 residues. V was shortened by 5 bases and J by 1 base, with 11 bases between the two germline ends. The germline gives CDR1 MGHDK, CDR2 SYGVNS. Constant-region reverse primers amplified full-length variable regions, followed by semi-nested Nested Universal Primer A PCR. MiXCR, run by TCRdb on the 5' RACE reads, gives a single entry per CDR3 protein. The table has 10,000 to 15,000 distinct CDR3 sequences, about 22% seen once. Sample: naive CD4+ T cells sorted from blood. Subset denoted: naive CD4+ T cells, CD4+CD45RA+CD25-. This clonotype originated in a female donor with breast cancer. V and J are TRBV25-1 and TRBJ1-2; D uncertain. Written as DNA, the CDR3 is TGTGCCAGCAGTAAGGGAAAGCGTAACTATGGCTACACCTTC. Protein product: CASSKGKRNYGYTF.